These 21 T cell receptor beta chains share one sample of origin, sequenced in a study of blood T cell repertoires in COVID-19. Sequencing used immunoSEQ multiplex PCR; TCRdb keeps in-frame clones, though not all of them. The sample holds hundreds of thousands of clones; around 86% are singletons and the top ten take around 10%. The specimen was peripheral blood. The receptors derive from a man between 50 and 59 years old with COVID-19, enrolled during active disease.

The chain combines TRBV7-2 with TRBJ1-2, with 7 bases lining up with TRBD1. With V trimmed by 7 bases and J by 7 bases, 9 bases remained unmatched. The CDR3 spans 13 residues. The germline V gene encodes CDR1 SGHTA and CDR2 FQGNSA. CDR3 protein: CASNPQGGSGYTF. The CDR3 DNA reads TGTGCCAGCAACCCCCAGGGGGGCTCTGGCTACACCTTC.

This clone was detected once. The V and J genes are TRBV2 and TRBJ1-5, with 9 positions matching TRBD1. This CDR3 region has 14 residues. The germline gives CDR1 SNHLY, CDR2 FYNNEI. The junction had 3 bases not matched to a gene; V was cut back by 4 bases and J by 5 bases. CDR3 region: CASSVGQGDQPQHF. The CDR3, as DNA: TGTGCCAGCAGTGTGGGACAGGGTGATCAGCCCCAGCATTTT.

This clone was detected a few times. V usage is TRBV29-1 and J usage is TRBJ2-2, with D unclear. This CDR3 region has 14 residues. Germline CDR1 SQVTM, CDR2 ANQGSEA. V lost 3 bases and J 2 bases, leaving 10 bases between the germline ends. CDR3 DNA sequence: TGCAGCGTTGAGTTCGCTAGAAACACCGGGGAGCTGTTTTTT. Encoded protein: CSVEFARNTGELFF.

This chain links TRBV4-3 with TRBJ2-7; D ambiguous. The CDR3 sequence is 14 residues long. The V end was cut by 0 bases, the J end by 4 bases, with 10 bases between. Germline V CDR1 and CDR2: LGHNA, YSLEER. The CDR3 here is CASSQDGKQYEQYF. For the CDR3, the DNA is TGCGCCAGCAGCCAAGATGGCAAACAGTACGAGCAGTACTTC.

Turning to this clone: Other nucleotide sequences in the sample specify the same CDR3. The chain carries TRBV18 and TRBJ1-5; D is possibly TRBD1 (5 bases). CDR1 KGHSH and CDR2 LQKENI come from the germline V gene. The CDR3 covers 15 residues. V gave up 1 base and J gave up 2 bases, with 9 bases separating them. CDR3 residues: CASSPQGGGNQPQHF. For the CDR3, the DNA is TGTGCCAGCTCACCACAGGGAGGGGGCAATCAGCCCCAGCATTTT.

This clone was recorded only once. The V and J genes are TRBV28 and TRBJ2-7; 9 bases align to TRBD2. CDR1 MDHEN and CDR2 SYDVKM come from the germline V gene. The V segment lost 10 bases and the J segment 0 bases; nucleotides outside the gene matches: 16. The CDR3 length is 17 residues. The CDR3 nucleotides are TGTGCCATCACAGGGAGTAGCGGGGGCCCCAGCTCCTACGAGCAGTACTTC. Residues: CAITGSSGGPSSYEQYF.

This chain links TRBV7-6 with TRBJ2-7; TRBD1 is a possible D gene (6 bases). The CDR3 is made up of 12 amino acids. Deletions cut 5 bases from V and 5 bases from J, with 10 bases between. Looked up from germline, CDR1 is SGHVS and CDR2 is FNYEAQ. CDR3 sequence (DNA): TGTGCCAGCAGCCCGGACAGTAACGAGCAGTACTTC. Its translation is CASSPDSNEQYF.

The chain joins TRBV2 to TRBJ1-1; 8 nucleotides line up with TRBD1. Trimming at V came to 8 bases and at J to 0 bases, leaving 8 bases not matched to a gene. The CDR3 loop spans 15 amino acids. CDR1 is SNHLY, CDR2 FYNNEI, per germline. CDR3 sequence reads: CASGAGGVVNTEAFF. Here the CDR3 DNA reads TGTGCCAGCGGCGCAGGGGGCGTCGTGAACACTGAAGCTTTCTTT.

The J gene is TRBJ2-5, the V gene TRBV25-1, with 9 positions matching TRBD2. The CDR3 loop spans 16 amino acids. The V gene's germline CDR1 is MGHDK and CDR2 SYGVNS. After removal of 3 bases from V and 1 base from J, the junction contained 6 bases not matched to a gene. The CDR3 protein is CASSEWGGRGQETQYF. CDR3 DNA sequence: TGTGCCAGCAGTGAGTGGGGCGGGAGGGGCCAAGAGACCCAGTACTTC. Together with reference TRBV25-1 and TRBJ2-5, the CDR3 gives the full variable domain: EADIYQTPRYLVIGTGKKITLECSQTMGHDKMYWYQQDPGMELHLIHYSYGVNSTEKGDLSSESTVSRIRTEHFPLTLESARPSHTSQYLCASSEWGGRGQETQYFGPGTRLLVL.

V and J are TRBV9 and TRBJ2-3, with D possibly matching TRBD2 (6 bases). Trimming removed 1 base from V and 2 bases from J, with 8 bases in between. CDR3 length: 14 residues. The V gene's germline CDR1 is SGDLS and CDR2 YYNGEE. CDR3 DNA: TGTGCCAGCAGCGTAAGACTAGACACAGATACGCAGTATTTT. Protein: CASSVRLDTDTQYF.

The chain links TRBV5-1 to TRBJ2-1, with D unclear. CDR3 length: 13 amino acids. Trimming cost V 6 bases and J 3 bases, with 10 bases left between them. CDR1 SGHRS and CDR2 YFSETQ come from the germline V gene. The CDR3, as DNA: TGCGCCAGCAATTCTCCAGTCTACAATGAGCAGTTCTTC. It codes for CASNSPVYNEQFF.

The chain uses TRBV6-2 or TRBV6-3 and TRBJ1-1; D is ambiguous. The V end lost 0 bases, the J end lost 7 bases, and 3 bases lay between the germline ends. The CDR3 is made up of 11 amino acids. CDR1 and CDR2 from the germline V gene are MNHEY and SVGEGT. The CDR3 loop reads CASSYSYEAFF. For the CDR3, the DNA is TGTGCCAGCAGTTACTCCTATGAAGCTTTCTTT.

This clone was picked up one time. The chain recombines TRBV19 with TRBJ1-2, with 9 bases that match TRBD1. CDR3 length equals 16 residues. The germline V gene encodes CDR1 LNHDA and CDR2 SQIVND (reference sequence). The V segment lost 5 bases and the J segment 4 bases; nucleotides outside the gene matches: 11. CDR3 sequence (DNA): TGTGCCAGTAGTGAATCCGGGACAGGGTTTGGCTATGGCTACACCTTC. It encodes CASSESGTGFGYGYTF.

The sample holds a few counts of this clone. The chain joins TRBV6-5 to TRBJ2-7; possible D gene TRBD1, 6 bases. Trimming stripped 6 bases from V and 3 bases from J, with 9 bases between. The CDR3 runs 12 residues. CDR1 is MNHEY and CDR2 is SVGAGI in the germline V gene. The CDR3 nucleotides are TGTGCCAGCAGCCAGGACAGCTACGAGCAGTACTTC. Protein sequence: CASSQDSYEQYF.

V is TRBV5-6 and J is TRBJ1-4; 7 positions agree with TRBD1. The trim removed 4 bases at V and 6 bases at J, leaving 12 bases unmatched. CDR3 length: 16 amino acids. Germline loops: CDR1 SGHDT, CDR2 YYEEEE. Here the CDR3 DNA reads TGTGCCAGCAGCGCCGACCGACAGGGCCTAGATGAAAAACTGTTTTTT. Translating gives CASSADRQGLDEKLFF.

The chain joins TRBV30 to TRBJ2-3; 10 nucleotides agree with TRBD2. The CDR3 runs to 15 residues. Per germline, CDR1 GTSNPN and CDR2 SVGIG (reference sequence). V lost 4 bases and J lost 3; bases outside the gene matches: 7. CDR3 amino acids: CAWTSSGSRTDTQYF. CDR3 nucleotides: TGTGCCTGGACCTCTAGCGGGAGTAGAACAGATACGCAGTATTTT.

For the CDR3, the DNA is TGTGCCAGTTCCCTAGCGGGAGAGAGCGAGCAGTACTTC. Its translation: CASSLAGESEQYF. The chain combines TRBV7-9 with TRBJ2-7; 10 bases are a match to TRBD2. The CDR3 runs to 13 residues. Germline CDR1 and CDR2: SEHNR and FQNEAQ (reference sequence). V lost 9 bases to trimming and J lost 6 bases; unmatched junction nucleotides: 8.

The chain links TRBV15 to TRBJ1-1; perhaps TRBD1 as D (5 bases). CDR3 size: 14 residues. Trimming left V 3 bases short and J 0 bases short, with 8 bases between. Germline CDR1 and CDR2: LNHNV and YYDKDF (reference sequence). The DNA of the CDR3 is TGTGCCACCAGCAGTGAGACAGTGAACACTGAAGCTTTCTTT. Translated, it gives CATSSETVNTEAFF.

CDR3 protein: CASSPDSANEQFF. The CDR3 region has the DNA TGTGCCAGCAGCCCCGACAGTGCCAATGAGCAGTTCTTC. The gene calls are TRBV7-9 and TRBJ2-1; possibly TRBD1 for D (5 bases). Germline assignment: CDR1 SEHNR and CDR2 FQNEAQ (reference sequence). Trimming shortened V by 5 bases and J by 6 bases, and 11 bases separated the two germline ends. This CDR3 region has 13 residues.

V usage is TRBV14 and J usage is TRBJ2-4; 8 bases agree with TRBD2. The CDR3 runs to 15 residues. V lost 3 bases to trimming and J lost 6 bases; unmatched junction nucleotides: 7. The germline gives CDR1 SGHDN, CDR2 FVKESK. The DNA of the CDR3 is TGTGCCAGCAGCCAGGCGGGAGGCCCCCGAAACATTCAGTACTTC. Residues: CASSQAGGPRNIQYF.

The chain links TRBV2 to TRBJ2-7; TRBD1 might be the D (6 bases). The CDR3 has 15 residues. V lost 6 bases to trimming and J lost 0 bases, with 15 bases between them. Germline loops: CDR1 SNHLY, CDR2 FYNNEI. The CDR3 region is CASRETGQSSYEQYF. CDR3 coding DNA: TGTGCCAGCAGGGAAACGGGACAAAGCTCCTACGAGCAGTACTTC.